The present TCR beta chain was sequenced within a study of human T cells and chemical hapten exposure. The library labeled individual cDNA molecules by adding unique molecular identifiers to them. One entry per CDR3 protein results from TCRdb running MiXCR on the RACE reads. The profile shows tens of thousands of distinct CDR3 sequences, 9% to 12% of them singletons. The sample's time point: patch test 2, 6 weeks after DPC sensitization. Treatment denoted: therapeutic diphenylcyclopropenone sensitization with weekly scalp DPC. Extraction of total RNA was performed on unfractionated whole blood. The study, taken as a whole, reports: Expanded TCRs showed more large CDR3 clusters than pre-sensitization or healthy control sets.

This clonotype has a count of ten or more. Its antigen is as yet unknown. CDR1 is SGHVS, CDR2 FNYEAQ, per germline. CDR3 length: 17 amino acids. The ends lost 5 bases at V and 5 bases at J; junction bases unmatched: 16. The input for sequencing was whole blood, taken in connection with sensitization to the hapten diphenylcyclopropenone (DPC). The sequence derives from a woman aged 50 to 65 with alopecia areata. Some clones in this sample may be carry-over from other donors' samples. The chain combines TRBV7-6 with TRBJ2-5, with 8 bases identical to TRBD1. The CDR3 loop reads CASSIRSDRGLDETQYF. The CDR3 region has the DNA TGTGCCAGCAGCATCAGGTCCGACAGGGGACTGGACGAGACCCAGTACTTC.